Reported below is one T cell receptor beta chain. Its antigen is unknown. Per-base qualities were not stored, and no clone one base away is much larger. This entry comes from a study of blood T cell repertoires in COVID-19 (TCRdb year 2020). As for the study more broadly: Samples covering the acute and convalescent phases of COVID-19 were provided by collaborators in the United States, Italy and Spain. Subjects who had been exposed to COVID-19, were actively infected with it, or had recovered from it provided the deeply sampled blood TCRbeta repertoires that made up the dataset. The repertoires were made available in a free public database intended to serve as a resource for research on the immune response to SARS-CoV-2. A de-identified subject ID, COVID-19 status, age in years and sex were almost always included in the sample metadata. The samples were drawn from the first 160 participants of the ongoing ImmuneRACE study and from 950 to 1,500 subjects provided by 6 global collaborators. The material from the prospective study consisted of cDNA or gDNA derived from T cells, B-cell-depleted T cells, or PBMCs. Where available, HLA class I and class II types were taken from metadata supplied by the sample provider and were not determined by assay-based typing. What the authors observed across the whole study: How much clinical and demographic metadata was included differed by source and by participant, and the metadata was provided uncurated.

The CDR3 holds 13 amino acids from the cysteine to the phenylalanine. Only CDR3 DNA is held: 39 bases, read in frame from base 1. Compared with germline, V lacks 6 bases and J lacks 7 bases; bases without a gene match: 5. CDR1 and CDR2 are drawn from the germline V gene: SNHLY, FYNNEI. Each collaborating institution followed its own protocols to collect whole blood in K2EDTA tubes. For TCRbeta analysis, collaborators shipped samples in one of three forms: frozen whole blood, isolated PBMCs, or DNA extracted from either of those sample types. The immunoSEQ Assay, a bias-controlled multiplex PCR, was used to amplify TCRbeta CDR3 regions from genomic DNA. From the authors' description of their analysis: Nucleated cell counts per sample were estimated from amplification of reference gene primers within the assay. To quantify the absolute abundance of each unique TCRbeta CDR3 rearrangement, sequence reads were collapsed and filtered. For each sample, productive Simpson clonality was calculated by taking the square root of Simpson's diversity index across productive rearrangements. TCRdb provides this immuneACCESS table in a form limited to in-frame rearrangements. Some clones are lacking; in checked studies, under half of them reflect an unresolved V gene, and why the rest are absent is not known. The DNA gave D and trimming, while V, J and clone size come from that table. Here the sample has around 310,000 clones; approximately 90% occur a single time. 4% of the sample is taken by the ten largest.

The sequence joins TRBV2 to TRBJ2-2, and 7 bases in between align with TRBD1. The sequence was collected from a woman aged 45-65 years with active or convalescent COVID-19. Sequenced material: peripheral blood. The CDR3 is CASSPDRVGELFF. The nucleotide sequence reads as follows: TGTGCCAGCAGCCCCGACAGGGTCGGGGAGCTGTTTTTT.